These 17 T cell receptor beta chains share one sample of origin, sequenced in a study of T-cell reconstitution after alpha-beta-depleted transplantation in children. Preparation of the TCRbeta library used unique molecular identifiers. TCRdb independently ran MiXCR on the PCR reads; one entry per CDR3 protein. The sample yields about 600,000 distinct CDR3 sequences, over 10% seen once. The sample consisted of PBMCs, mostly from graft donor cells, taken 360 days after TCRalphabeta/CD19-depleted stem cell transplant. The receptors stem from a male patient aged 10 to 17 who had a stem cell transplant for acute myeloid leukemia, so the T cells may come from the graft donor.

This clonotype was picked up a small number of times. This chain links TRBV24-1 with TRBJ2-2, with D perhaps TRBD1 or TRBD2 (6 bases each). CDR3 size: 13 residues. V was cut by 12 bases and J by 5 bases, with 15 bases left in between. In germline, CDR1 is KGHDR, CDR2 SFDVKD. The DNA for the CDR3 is TGTGCCGCTCGGGGGCCGGGAACCGGGGAGCTGTTTTTT. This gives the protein CAARGPGTGELFF.

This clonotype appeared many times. DNA for the CDR3: TGTGCCAGCAGCTTATACGGGACTAGCGCTTTATACGAGCAGTACTTC. Translation: CASSLYGTSALYEQYF. The chain links TRBV7-2 to TRBJ2-7, with TRBD2 identical over 10 bases. CDR3 length equals 16 residues. Germline V gene lookup returns CDR1 SGHTA and CDR2 FQGNSA. V gave up 2 bases and J gave up 4 bases; unmatched junction bases: 8.

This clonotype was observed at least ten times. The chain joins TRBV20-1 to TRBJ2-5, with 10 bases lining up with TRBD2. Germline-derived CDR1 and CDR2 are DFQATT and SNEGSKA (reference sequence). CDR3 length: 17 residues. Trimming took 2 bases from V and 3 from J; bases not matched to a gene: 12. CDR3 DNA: TGCAGTGCTAGAATGGCTAGCGGGAGTCCCTGGGAAGAGACCCAGTACTTC. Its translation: CSARMASGSPWEETQYF.

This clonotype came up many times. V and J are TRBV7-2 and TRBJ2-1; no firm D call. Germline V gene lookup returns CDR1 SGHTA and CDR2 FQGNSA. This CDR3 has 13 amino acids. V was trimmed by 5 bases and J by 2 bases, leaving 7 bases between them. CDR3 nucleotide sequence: TGTGCCAGCAGCCCAAGGACCTACAATGAGCAGTTCTTC. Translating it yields CASSPRTYNEQFF.

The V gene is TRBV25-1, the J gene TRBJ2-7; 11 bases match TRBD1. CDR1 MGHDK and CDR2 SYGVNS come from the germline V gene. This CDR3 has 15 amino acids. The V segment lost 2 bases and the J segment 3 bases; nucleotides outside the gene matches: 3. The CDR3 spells CASSEGTGGNYEQYF. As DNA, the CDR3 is TGTGCCAGCAGTGAAGGGACAGGGGGAAACTACGAGCAGTACTTC.

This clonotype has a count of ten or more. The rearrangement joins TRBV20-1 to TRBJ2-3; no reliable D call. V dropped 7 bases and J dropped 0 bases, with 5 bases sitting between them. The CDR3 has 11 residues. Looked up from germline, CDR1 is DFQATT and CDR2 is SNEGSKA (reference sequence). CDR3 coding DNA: TGCAGTGAGGGTAGCACAGATACGCAGTATTTT. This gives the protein CSEGSTDTQYF.

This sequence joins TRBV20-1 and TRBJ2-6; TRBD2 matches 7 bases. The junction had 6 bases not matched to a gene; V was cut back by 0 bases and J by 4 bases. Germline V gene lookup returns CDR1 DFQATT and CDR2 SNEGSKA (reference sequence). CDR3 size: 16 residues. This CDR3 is CSARDPGGPGANVLTF. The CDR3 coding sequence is TGCAGTGCTAGAGATCCGGGGGGTCCAGGGGCCAACGTCCTGACTTTC.

In nucleotides, the CDR3 is TGCGCCAGCAGCAACTCCCGGGACAGGGGGAGGACTAACATCGAGACCCAGTACTTC. Translated: CASSNSRDRGRTNIETQYF. V is TRBV5-1 and J is TRBJ2-5; TRBD1 matches 11 bases. This CDR3 region has 19 residues. J lost 5 bases, V lost 4 bases, and 19 bases had no gene match. The germline V gene has CDR1 SGHRS and CDR2 YFSETQ.

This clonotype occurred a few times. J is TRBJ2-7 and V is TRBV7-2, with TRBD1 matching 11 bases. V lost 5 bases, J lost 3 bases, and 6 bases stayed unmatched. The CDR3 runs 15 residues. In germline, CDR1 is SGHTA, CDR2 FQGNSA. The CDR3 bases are TGTGCCAGCAGCACGGTGGACAGGGGGCACTACGAGCAGTACTTC. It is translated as CASSTVDRGHYEQYF. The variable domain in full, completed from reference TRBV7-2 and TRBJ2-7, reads GAGVSQSPSNKVTEKGKDVELRCDPISGHTALYWYRQSLGQGLEFLIYFQGNSAPDKSGLPSDRFSAERTGGSVSTLTIQRTQQEDSAVYLCASSTVDRGHYEQYFGPGTRLTVT.

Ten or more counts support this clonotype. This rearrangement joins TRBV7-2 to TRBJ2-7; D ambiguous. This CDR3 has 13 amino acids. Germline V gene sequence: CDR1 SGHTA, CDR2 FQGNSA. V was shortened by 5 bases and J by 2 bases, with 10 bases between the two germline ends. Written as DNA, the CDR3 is TGTGCCAGCAGCCCACGTCCGCCCTACGAGCAGTACTTC. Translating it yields CASSPRPPYEQYF.

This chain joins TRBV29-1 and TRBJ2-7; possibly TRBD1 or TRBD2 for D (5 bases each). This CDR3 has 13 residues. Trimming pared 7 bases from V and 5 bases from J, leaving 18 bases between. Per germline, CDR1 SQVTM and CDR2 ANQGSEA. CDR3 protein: CSATGAALNEQYF. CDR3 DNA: TGCAGCGCCACCGGGGCGGCATTAAACGAGCAGTACTTC.

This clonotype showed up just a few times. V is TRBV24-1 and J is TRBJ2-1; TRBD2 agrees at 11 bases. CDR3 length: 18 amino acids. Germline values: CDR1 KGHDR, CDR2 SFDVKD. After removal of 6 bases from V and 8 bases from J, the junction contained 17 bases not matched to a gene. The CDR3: CATSPQGASGRPADEQFF. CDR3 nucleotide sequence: TGTGCCACCAGTCCGCAGGGTGCTAGCGGGAGGCCTGCGGATGAGCAGTTCTTC.

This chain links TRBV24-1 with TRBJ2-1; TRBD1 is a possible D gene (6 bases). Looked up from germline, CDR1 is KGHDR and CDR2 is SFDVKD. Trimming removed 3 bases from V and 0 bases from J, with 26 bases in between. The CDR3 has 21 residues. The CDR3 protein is CATSDAPGTQVWWSSYNEQFF. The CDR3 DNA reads TGTGCCACCAGTGATGCCCCCGGGACACAAGTTTGGTGGAGCTCCTACAATGAGCAGTTCTTC.

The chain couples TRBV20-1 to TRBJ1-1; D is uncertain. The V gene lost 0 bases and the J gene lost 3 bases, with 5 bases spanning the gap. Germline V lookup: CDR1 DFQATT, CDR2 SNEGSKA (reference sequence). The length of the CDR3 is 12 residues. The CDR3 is CSARDKYTEAFF. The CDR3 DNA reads TGCAGTGCTAGAGATAAATACACTGAAGCTTTCTTT.

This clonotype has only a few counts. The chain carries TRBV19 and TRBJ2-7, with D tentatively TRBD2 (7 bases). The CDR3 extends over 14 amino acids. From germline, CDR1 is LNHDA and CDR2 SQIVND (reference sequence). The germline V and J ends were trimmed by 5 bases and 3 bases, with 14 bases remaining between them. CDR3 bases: TGTGCCAGTAGTCCTCGGGGGGCCTTCTACGAGCAGTACTTC. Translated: CASSPRGAFYEQYF.

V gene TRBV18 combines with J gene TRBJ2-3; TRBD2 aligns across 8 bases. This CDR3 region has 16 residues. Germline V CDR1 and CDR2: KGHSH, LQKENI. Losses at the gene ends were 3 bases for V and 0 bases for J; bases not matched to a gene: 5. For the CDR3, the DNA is TGTGCCAGCTCACCCGGCCCTAGCGGGAGCACAGATACGCAGTATTTT. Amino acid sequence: CASSPGPSGSTDTQYF.

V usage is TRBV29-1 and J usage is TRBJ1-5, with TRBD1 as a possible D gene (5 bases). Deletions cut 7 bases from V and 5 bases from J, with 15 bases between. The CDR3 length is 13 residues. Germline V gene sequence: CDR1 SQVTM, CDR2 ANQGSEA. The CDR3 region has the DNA TGCAGCGCGGGGACTTTCGGAGATCAGCCCCAGCATTTT. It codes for CSAGTFGDQPQHF.